The 32 T cell receptor beta chains presented below share a single source sample, sequenced in a study of glioma-infiltrating T cells. Amplification of TCR alpha and beta CDR3 regions from RNA used iRepertoire nested multiplex PCR. A single record per CDR3 protein comes from TCRdb applying MiXCR to the multiplex PCR reads. The sample lists around 130,000 distinct CDR3 sequences, roughly a quarter seen once, with 27% in the top ten. Sequencing was performed on glioma tissue, nonneoplastic brain tissue, or PBMCs (not recorded which). Receptors were obtained from a human donor with low-grade glioma or glioblastoma, undergoing nonglioma brain surgery, or in good health (not recorded which).

By sample fraction, this clonotype is medium-sized. The rearrangement joins TRBV27 to TRBJ2-1; 9 bases are shared with TRBD1. V dropped 4 bases and J dropped 12; count of bases not matched to a gene: 7. CDR3 size: 13 residues. CDR1 is MNHEY and CDR2 is SMNVEV in the germline V gene (reference sequence). Here the CDR3 reads CASSSDRGKGQFF. CDR3 DNA: TGTGCCAGCAGTTCGGACAGGGGCAAAGGGCAGTTCTTC.

V gene TRBV7-2 combines with J gene TRBJ1-5, with TRBD1 as a possible D gene (5 bases). Germline V lookup: CDR1 SGHTA, CDR2 FQGNSA. This CDR3 contains 16 residues. Trimming removed 1 base at V and 1 base at J, with 11 bases between. CDR3 nucleotides: TGTGCCAGCAGCTTAGGGGCGGGGGAAAGCAATCAGCCCCAGCATTTT. Encoded protein: CASSLGAGESNQPQHF.

CDR3 in amino acids: CASRTGTGLSSYGYTF. The CDR3 DNA sequence: TGTGCCAGCAGGACCGGGACAGGGCTTTCCAGCTATGGCTACACCTTC. The chain recombines TRBV2 with TRBJ1-2, with 9 bases that match TRBD1. The CDR3 has 16 residues. V lost 6 bases and J lost 4; bases outside the gene matches: 12. Germline-derived CDR1 and CDR2 are SNHLY and FYNNEI.

On this clonotype: This clone may be a read error of a much larger clone one base away. This chain links TRBV20-1 with TRBJ2-7; D gene ambiguous. The CDR3 covers 11 residues. CDR1 is DFQATT and CDR2 is SNEGSKA in the germline V gene (reference sequence). The CDR3 DNA reads TGCAGTGCCTCGGACCTCTACGAGCATTACGTC. As protein: CSASDLYEHYV.

This clonotype was observed a few times. V gene TRBV10-3 combines with J gene TRBJ2-7; perhaps TRBD1 as D (6 bases). CDR1 is ENHRY, CDR2 SYGVKD, per germline. Trimming shortened V by 6 bases and J by 5 bases, and 11 bases separated the two germline ends. The CDR3 loop spans 12 amino acids. The CDR3 DNA reads as TGTGCCATCAGGGACAGCTCTAACGAGCAGTACGTC. Translating gives CAIRDSSNEQYV.

This clonotype was observed a handful of times. The chain combines TRBV7-9 with TRBJ2-5; 8 bases align to TRBD2. The trim removed 10 bases at V and 3 bases at J, leaving 13 bases unmatched. The CDR3 extends over 15 amino acids. CDR1 and CDR2 from the germline V gene are SEHNR and FQNEAQ (reference sequence). In nucleotides, the CDR3 is TGTGCCACTAGAGACCCGGGGACTAGGAAAGAGACCCAGTACTTC. It encodes CATRDPGTRKETQYF.

In its sample, this clonotype was seen a few times. The chain joins TRBV2 to TRBJ2-2, with TRBD1 as a possible D gene (6 bases). The CDR3 is 15 residues long. Germline V gene sequence: CDR1 SNHLY, CDR2 FYNNEI. V lost 4 bases, J lost 4 bases, and 13 bases lay in between. The CDR3 is CASSGRTASTGELFF. The CDR3 nucleotides are TGTGCCAGCAGTGGACGGACAGCAAGCACCGGGGAGCTGTTTTTT.

This clonotype was detected a few times. The rearrangement links TRBV25-1 to TRBJ1-6; 7 bases agree with TRBD1. V trimming: 4 bases; J trimming: 10 bases; junction bases outside the gene matches: 10. The germline CDR1 and CDR2 sequences are MGHDK and SYGVNS. This CDR3 contains 15 residues. CDR3 sequence reads: CASSAATGRWSPLHF. The CDR3 DNA reads TGTGCCAGCAGTGCCGCGACAGGGCGGTGGTCACCCCTCCACTTT. Variable domain in full (rest from reference TRBV25-1 and TRBJ1-6): EADIYQTPRYLVIGTGKKITLECSQTMGHDKMYWYQQDPGMELHLIHYSYGVNSTEKGDLSSESTVSRIRTEHFPLTLESARPSHTSQYLCASSAATGRWSPLHFGNGTRLTVT.

This clonotype was counted ten times or more. The chain recombines TRBV7-9 with TRBJ1-5, with 9 nucleotides matching TRBD1. The CDR3 runs 15 residues. V trimming: 5 bases; J trimming: 4 bases; junction bases outside the gene matches: 6. The germline gives CDR1 SEHNR, CDR2 FQNEAQ (reference sequence). The CDR3 spells CASSPGTGFNQPQHF. The DNA of the CDR3 is TGTGCCAGCAGCCCCGGGACAGGGTTTAATCAGCCCCAGCATTTT.

The chain employs TRBV6-1 and TRBJ2-3, with 9 nucleotides matching TRBD1. Germline V CDR1 and CDR2: MNHNS, SASEGT. The J segment lost 4 bases and the V segment lost 6 bases, leaving 14 bases of the junction unmatched. The CDR3 loop spans 17 amino acids. CDR3 coding DNA: TGTGCCAGCAGGACATACCCACAGGGGGCATTATCAGATACGCAGTATTTT. Amino acids: CASRTYPQGALSDTQYF.

The J gene is TRBJ2-1, the V gene TRBV4-1; D is undetermined. Trimming stripped 1 base from V and 14 bases from J, with 18 bases between. In germline, CDR1 is MGHRA, CDR2 YSYEKL. CDR3 length equals 14 residues. CDR3 region: CASSQALLTILEFF. In DNA, the CDR3 is TGCGCCAGCAGCCAAGCTCTCCTGACGATTTTGGAGTTCTTC.

This CDR3 is CASSLAGGVSNEQFF. The CDR3 coding sequence is TGTGCCAGCAGCTTGGCCGGGGGGGTATCCAATGAGCAGTTCTTC. The chain links TRBV5-4 to TRBJ2-1; TRBD2 agrees at 8 bases. Per the germline V gene, CDR1 is SGHNT and CDR2 is YYREEE (reference sequence). The CDR3 extends over 15 amino acids. The V and J ends lost 0 bases and 6 bases, in that order; junction bases with no gene match: 5.

Turning to this clonotype: Since a much larger clone is just one base distant, this may be a read error. The chain is built from TRBV27 and TRBJ1-1; 8 nucleotides line up with TRBD1. This CDR3 contains 15 residues. The trim removed 5 bases at V and 4 bases at J, leaving 9 bases unmatched. Germline V gene sequence: CDR1 MNHEY, CDR2 SMNVEV (reference sequence). CDR3 DNA sequence: TGTGCCAGCAGTCGGGACAGGATTAGGATCACTGAAGCTTTCTTT. It codes for CASSRDRIRITEAFF.

The chain combines TRBV10-3 with TRBJ2-3; D unresolved. CDR3 length: 15 residues. V was clipped by 11 bases and J by 11 bases, with 29 bases between them. The germline V gene has CDR1 ENHRY and CDR2 SYGVKD. The CDR3: CAVSPSDGTPGEQYF. In DNA form, the CDR3 reads TGTGCCGTGTCACCCAGCGACGGTACCCCTGGTGAGCAGTATTTT.

This chain links TRBV2 with TRBJ2-2; D is perhaps TRBD2 (5 bases). V was pared by 1 base and J by 1 base, with 7 bases between. The CDR3 contains 15 residues. The germline CDR1 and CDR2 sequences are SNHLY and FYNNEI. The DNA for the CDR3 is TGTGCCAGCAGTGAAGGGACTGGGAACACCGGGGAGCTGTTTTTT. This translates into CASSEGTGNTGELFF.

There are a few counts of this clonotype. The chain is built from TRBV19 and TRBJ2-3; D perhaps matches TRBD2 (6 bases). Trimming cost V 5 bases and J 1 base, with 16 bases left between them. CDR3 length: 16 residues. Germline CDR1 reads LNHDA; CDR2 reads SQIVND (reference sequence). The CDR3 DNA sequence: TGTGCCAGTAGTCCCAATCCGGGACTTCGCACAGATACGCAGTATTTT. It translates to CASSPNPGLRTDTQYF.

This clonotype has just a few counts. The CDR3 loop reads CASSQDGGHEQYV. CDR3 nucleotide sequence: TGTGCCAGCAGCCAGGACGGAGGTCACGAGCAGTACGTC. V usage is TRBV7-9 and J usage is TRBJ2-7, with D possibly being TRBD2 (5 bases). The CDR3 sequence is 13 residues long. In germline, CDR1 is SEHNR, CDR2 FQNEAQ (reference sequence). V was pared by 5 bases and J by 5 bases, with 13 bases between.

Worth noting for this clonotype: A much larger clone differs by one base, so this may be a read error. DNA for the CDR3: TGTGCCAGCAGCTTAGCGCCGAGGATACAAGAGACCCAGTACTTC. The encoded protein is CASSLAPRIQETQYF. The chain couples TRBV7-2 to TRBJ2-5; D remains ambiguous. This CDR3 has 15 residues. V lost 0 bases and J lost 2, with 10 bases in between. The germline V gene encodes CDR1 SGHTA and CDR2 FQGNSA.

This clonotype was detected only a few times. A single base separates this from a much larger clone, so it may be a read error. The chain carries TRBV7-9 and TRBJ2-5; D is ambiguous. The V gene's germline CDR1 is SEHNR and CDR2 FQNEAQ (reference sequence). The CDR3 runs 13 residues. The CDR3 region is CVSSLISQETQYF. The CDR3 DNA reads as TGTGTCAGCAGCTTAATCTCCCAAGAGACCCAGTACTTC.

On this clonotype itself: A read error may produce the germline difference seen at one junction end. This chain joins TRBV2 and TRBJ1-5; D gene uncertain. Germline loops: CDR1 SNHLY, CDR2 FYNNEI. This CDR3 contains 14 residues. CDR3 nucleotides: TGTGCCAGCAGTGTTGTCATTAGCAATCAGCCCCGGCATTTT. Protein sequence: CASSVVISNQPRHF.

The table lists this clonotype with many counts. J is TRBJ1-6 and V is TRBV27, with D unclear. The CDR3 loop spans 13 amino acids. V lost 7 bases to trimming and J lost 4 bases, with 8 bases between them. In germline, CDR1 is MNHEY, CDR2 SMNVEV (reference sequence). CDR3 sequence reads: CASTRVYNSPLHF. For the CDR3, the DNA is TGTGCCAGCACAAGGGTATATAATTCACCCCTCCACTTT.

This clonotype was recorded many times. The V gene is TRBV27, the J gene TRBJ1-1; D ambiguous. This CDR3 contains 15 residues. Trimming pared 1 base from V and 1 base from J, leaving 10 bases between. The germline CDR1 and CDR2 sequences are MNHEY and SMNVEV (reference sequence). For the CDR3, the DNA is TGTGCCAGCAGTTTATACGGCAGCGCGAACACTGAAGCTTTCTTT. It is translated as CASSLYGSANTEAFF.

This clonotype appeared a few times. This chain uses TRBV9 with TRBJ2-1; no definite D call. Germline assignment: CDR1 SGDLS and CDR2 YYNGEE. Trimming shortened V by 0 bases and J by 1 base, and 8 bases separated the two germline ends. The CDR3 is 15 amino acids. The CDR3 sequence: CASSVDGRSYNEQFF. The DNA for the CDR3 is TGTGCCAGCAGCGTAGACGGGCGGTCCTACAATGAGCAGTTCTTC.

The chain links TRBV6-6 to TRBJ2-3, with D perhaps matching TRBD1 (6 bases). The germline V gene encodes CDR1 MNHNY and CDR2 SVGAGI (reference sequence). The CDR3 is 14 residues long. The V and J ends lost 6 bases and 2 bases respectively, with 12 bases between them. The CDR3: CASRQTGLTDTQYF. DNA for the CDR3: TGTGCCAGCAGACAGACAGGCCTCACAGATACGCAGTATTTT.

V usage is TRBV5-1 and J usage is TRBJ1-1; D is unresolved. V dropped 2 bases and J dropped 0 bases, with 8 bases sitting between them. Germline values: CDR1 SGHRS, CDR2 YFSETQ. CDR3 length equals 14 residues. The CDR3 region has the DNA TGCGCCAGCAGCTTCTGGGGTATGAACACTGAAGCTTTCTTT. Residues: CASSFWGMNTEAFF.

This sequence joins TRBV29-1 and TRBJ2-1; D is perhaps TRBD2 (5 bases). The CDR3 runs to 12 residues. The germline V gene encodes CDR1 SQVTM and CDR2 ANQGSEA. Trimming cost V 3 bases and J 4 bases, with 7 bases left between them. The CDR3 loop is CSVERTYNEQFF. In DNA, the CDR3 is TGCAGCGTTGAGAGGACTTACAATGAGCAGTTCTTC.

The chain joins TRBV28 to TRBJ1-5; weak D call: TRBD1 (5 bases). Germline CDR1 is MDHEN and CDR2 is SYDVKM. V lost 4 bases to trimming and J lost 0 bases, with 10 bases between them. The CDR3 extends over 15 amino acids. CDR3 region: CASSSGGVSNQPQHF. In DNA, the CDR3 is TGTGCCAGCAGTTCCGGGGGAGTTAGCAATCAGCCCCAGCATTTT.

This clonotype was seen many times. The J gene is TRBJ1-6, the V gene TRBV27, with no clear D. Trimming removed 6 bases at V and 0 bases at J, with 9 bases between. Germline V gene data show CDR1 as MNHEY and CDR2 as SMNVEV (reference sequence). The length of the CDR3 is 15 residues. DNA of the CDR3: TGTGCCAGCAGACAAGAGAGCTCCTATAATTCACCCCTCCACTTT. It encodes CASRQESSYNSPLHF.

The chain uses TRBV4-1 and TRBJ1-2; unclear D gene. The CDR3 contains 15 residues. Between the trimmed V and J ends, which lost 2 bases and 4 bases, there was a span of 14 bases. Looked up from germline, CDR1 is MGHRA and CDR2 is YSYEKL. Here the CDR3 DNA reads TGCGCCAGCAGCCAACCCCCCCCTGGAACCTATGGCTACACCTTC. It is translated as CASSQPPPGTYGYTF.

The genes are TRBV7-9 and TRBJ2-7, with 8 nucleotides matching TRBD2. The CDR3 has 14 amino acids. The germline gives CDR1 SEHNR, CDR2 FQNEAQ (reference sequence). Trimming took 5 bases from V and 7 from J; bases not matched to a gene: 10. CDR3 sequence reads: CASSPSGGQREQYV. The CDR3 DNA reads as TGTGCCAGCAGCCCCTCGGGGGGGCAAAGGGAGCAGTACGTC.

The chain combines TRBV19 with TRBJ1-1; TRBD1 might be the D (6 bases). The CDR3 loop spans 14 amino acids. The germline V and J ends were trimmed by 4 bases and 2 bases, with 11 bases remaining between them. Germline CDR1 LNHDA, CDR2 SQIVND (reference sequence). CDR3 sequence: CASSKGTYNTEAFF. The DNA of the CDR3 is TGTGCCAGTAGTAAGGGGACATATAACACTGAAGCTTTCTTT. The full variable domain, rest sourced from reference TRBV19 and TRBJ1-1, is DGGITQSPKYLFRKEGQNVTLSCEQNLNHDAMYWYRQDPGQGLRLIYYSQIVNDFQKGDIAEGYSVSREKKESFPLTVTSAQKNPTAFYLCASSKGTYNTEAFFGQGTRLTVV.

The table lists this clonotype with a few counts. This rearrangement joins TRBV7-9 to TRBJ1-1, with D uncertain. Trimming left V 5 bases short and J 1 base short, with 8 bases between. Per the germline V gene, CDR1 is SEHNR and CDR2 is FQNEAQ (reference sequence). This CDR3 has 13 residues. The CDR3 loop is CASSAPGNTEAFF. The CDR3 bases are TGTGCCAGCAGCGCTCCAGGGAACACTGAAGCTTTCTTT.